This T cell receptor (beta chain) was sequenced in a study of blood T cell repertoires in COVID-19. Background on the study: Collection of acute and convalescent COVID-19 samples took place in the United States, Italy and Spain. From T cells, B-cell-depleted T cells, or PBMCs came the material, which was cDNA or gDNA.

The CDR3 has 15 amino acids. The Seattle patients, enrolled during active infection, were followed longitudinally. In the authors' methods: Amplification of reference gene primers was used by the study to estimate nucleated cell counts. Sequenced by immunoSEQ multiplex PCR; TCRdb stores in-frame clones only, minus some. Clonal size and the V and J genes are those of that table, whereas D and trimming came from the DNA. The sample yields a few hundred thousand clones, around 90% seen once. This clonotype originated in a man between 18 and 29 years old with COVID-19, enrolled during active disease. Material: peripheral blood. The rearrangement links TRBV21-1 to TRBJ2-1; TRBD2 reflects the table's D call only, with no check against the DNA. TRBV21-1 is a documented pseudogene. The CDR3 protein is CASSKAAGDYNEQFF. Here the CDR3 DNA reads TGTGCCAGCAGCAAAGCAGCGGGGGATTACAATGAGCAGTTCTTC.